This TCR beta chain originates from a study of blood T cell repertoires in COVID-19. Study in general: T cells, B-cell-depleted T cells, or PBMCs supplied cDNA or gDNA.

This clone has more than one count but fewer than ten. Original processing notes: By means of reference gene primer amplification, nucleated cell counts were estimated. TCRdb's copy holds only in-frame clones and misses some; the assay was immunoSEQ multiplex PCR. The D gene and trimming were derived from the DNA, and the V and J assignments and clone size from that table. The sample lists tens of thousands of clones, about 65% occurring once. CDR3 size: 17 residues. The ends lost 0 bases at V and 2 bases at J; junction bases unmatched: 7. Germline lookup yields CDR1 ENHRY and CDR2 SYGVKD. Sequencing was performed on peripheral blood. The TCR originated in a human donor in a cohort sampled during active COVID-19. This chain connects TRBV10-3 to TRBJ2-1; 7 nucleotides align to TRBD2. The CDR3 here is CAISESRSGAPYNEQFF. The CDR3 coding sequence is TGTGCCATCAGTGAGTCACGCAGCGGGGCCCCCTACAATGAGCAGTTCTTC.